The clone carrying this TCR beta chain appeared a few times. These data belong to a study of T cells after yellow fever vaccination. This CDR3 is 15 amino acids long. Looked up from germline, CDR1 is KGHSH and CDR2 is LQKENI. V was trimmed by 1 base and J by 0 bases, leaving 7 bases between them. One entry per CDR3 protein results from TCRdb running MiXCR on the 5' RACE reads. The repertoire includes fewer than 350,000 distinct CDR3 sequences, 8.7% of them detected once, and over 15% sits in the top ten. The V call is TRBV18, the J call TRBJ1-3; unclear D gene. This clonotype was sampled from a man in his late teens or twenties who received the YFV17D yellow fever vaccine. The sequences come from PBMCs, collected on the day of the first yellow fever vaccination. CDR3 DNA: TGTGCCAGCTCACCACAGGAGCACTCTGGAAACACCATATATTTT. Translation gives CASSPQEHSGNTIYF.